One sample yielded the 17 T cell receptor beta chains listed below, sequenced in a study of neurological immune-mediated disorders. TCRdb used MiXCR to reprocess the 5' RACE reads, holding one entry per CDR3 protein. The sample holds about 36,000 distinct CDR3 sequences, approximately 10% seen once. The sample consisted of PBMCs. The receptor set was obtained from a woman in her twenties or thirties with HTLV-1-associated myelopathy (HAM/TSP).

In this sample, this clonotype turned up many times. DNA of the CDR3: TGTGCCAGCAGCTTACCACGACAGGGACGAGTAACCATATATTTT. Its translation: CASSLPRQGRVTIYF. The chain carries TRBV11-2 and TRBJ1-3; 7 nucleotides agree with TRBD1. Germline V gives CDR1 SGHAT, CDR2 FQNNGV. J lost 10 bases, V lost 2 bases, and 11 bases had no gene match. The CDR3 has 15 amino acids.

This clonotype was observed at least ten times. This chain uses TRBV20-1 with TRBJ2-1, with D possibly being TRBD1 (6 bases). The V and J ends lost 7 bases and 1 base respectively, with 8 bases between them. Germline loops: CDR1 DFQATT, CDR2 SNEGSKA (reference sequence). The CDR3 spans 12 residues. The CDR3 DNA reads TGCAGTGTCCAGGGGTCCTACAATGAGCAGTTCTTC. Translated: CSVQGSYNEQFF.

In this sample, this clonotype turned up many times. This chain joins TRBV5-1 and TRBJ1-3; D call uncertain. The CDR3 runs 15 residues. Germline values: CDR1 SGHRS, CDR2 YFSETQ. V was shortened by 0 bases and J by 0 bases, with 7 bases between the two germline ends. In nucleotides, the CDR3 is TGCGCCAGCAGCTTGGTGGGTAACTCTGGAAACACCATATATTTT. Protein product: CASSLVGNSGNTIYF.

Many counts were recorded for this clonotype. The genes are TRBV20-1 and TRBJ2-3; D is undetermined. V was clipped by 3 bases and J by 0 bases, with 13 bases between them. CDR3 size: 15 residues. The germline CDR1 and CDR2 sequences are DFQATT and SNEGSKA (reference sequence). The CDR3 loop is CSARSSRLSTDTQYF. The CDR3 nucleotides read TGCAGTGCTAGGTCGTCCAGATTAAGCACAGATACGCAGTATTTT.

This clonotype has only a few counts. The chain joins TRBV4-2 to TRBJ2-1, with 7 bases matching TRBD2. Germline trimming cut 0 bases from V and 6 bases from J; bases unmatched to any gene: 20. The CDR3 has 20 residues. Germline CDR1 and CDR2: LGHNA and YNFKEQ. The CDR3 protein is CASSQDQRGYPGGISNEQFF. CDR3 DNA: TGTGCCAGCAGCCAAGATCAGAGGGGCTACCCGGGGGGTATAAGCAATGAGCAGTTCTTC.

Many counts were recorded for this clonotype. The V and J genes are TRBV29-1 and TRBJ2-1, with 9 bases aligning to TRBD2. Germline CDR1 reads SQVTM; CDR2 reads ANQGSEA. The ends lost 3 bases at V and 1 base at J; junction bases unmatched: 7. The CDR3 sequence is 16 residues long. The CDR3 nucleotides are TGCAGCGTTGAGCAGAAGCGGGGGGTTTCCTACAATGAGCAGTTCTTC. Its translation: CSVEQKRGVSYNEQFF.

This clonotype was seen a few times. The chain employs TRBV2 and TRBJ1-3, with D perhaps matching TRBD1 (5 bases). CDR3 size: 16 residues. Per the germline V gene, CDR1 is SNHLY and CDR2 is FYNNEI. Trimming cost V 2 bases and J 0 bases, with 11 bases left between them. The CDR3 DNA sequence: TGTGCCAGCAGTGAATGGGGACGGAGCTCTGGAAACACCATATATTTT. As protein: CASSEWGRSSGNTIYF.

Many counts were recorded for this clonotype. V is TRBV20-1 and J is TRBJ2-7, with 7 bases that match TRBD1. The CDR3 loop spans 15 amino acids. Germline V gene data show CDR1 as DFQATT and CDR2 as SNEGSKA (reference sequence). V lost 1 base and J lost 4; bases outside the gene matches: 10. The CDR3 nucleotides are TGCAGTGCTAGAGTCGCGAAGGGGGCGACGTACGAGCAGTACTTC. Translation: CSARVAKGATYEQYF.

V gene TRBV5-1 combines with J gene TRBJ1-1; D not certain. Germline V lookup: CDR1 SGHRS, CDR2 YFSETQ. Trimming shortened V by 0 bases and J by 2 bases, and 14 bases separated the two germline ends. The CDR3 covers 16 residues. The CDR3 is CASSLANRVLNTEAFF. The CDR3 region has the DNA TGCGCCAGCAGCTTGGCCAACCGGGTTCTCAACACTGAAGCTTTCTTT.

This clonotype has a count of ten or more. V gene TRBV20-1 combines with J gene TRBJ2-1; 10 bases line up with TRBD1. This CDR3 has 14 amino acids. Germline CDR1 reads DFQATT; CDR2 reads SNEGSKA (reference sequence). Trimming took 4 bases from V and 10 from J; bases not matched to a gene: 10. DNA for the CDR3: TGCAGTGCTACCGGGACAGGGGAATCAAAGGAGCAGTTCTTC. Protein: CSATGTGESKEQFF.

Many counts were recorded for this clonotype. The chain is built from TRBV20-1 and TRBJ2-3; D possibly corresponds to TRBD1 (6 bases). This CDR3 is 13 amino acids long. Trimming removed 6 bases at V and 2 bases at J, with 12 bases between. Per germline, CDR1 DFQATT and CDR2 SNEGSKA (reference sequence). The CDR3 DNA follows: TGCAGTGCCGCTCAGGGGTTCACAGATACGCAGTATTTT. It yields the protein CSAAQGFTDTQYF.

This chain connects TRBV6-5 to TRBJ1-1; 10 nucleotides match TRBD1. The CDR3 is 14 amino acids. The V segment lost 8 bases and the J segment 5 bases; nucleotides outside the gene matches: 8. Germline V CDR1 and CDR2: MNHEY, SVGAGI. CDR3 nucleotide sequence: TGTGCCAGCCGTAAGGACAGGGGGAATACTGAAGCTTTCTTT. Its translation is CASRKDRGNTEAFF.

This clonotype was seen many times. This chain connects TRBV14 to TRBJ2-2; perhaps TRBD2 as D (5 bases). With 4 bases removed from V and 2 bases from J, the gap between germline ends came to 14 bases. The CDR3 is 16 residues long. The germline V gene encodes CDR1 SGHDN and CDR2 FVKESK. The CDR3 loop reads CASSPFLGINTGELFF. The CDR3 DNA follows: TGTGCCAGCAGCCCTTTCCTCGGGATAAACACCGGGGAGCTGTTTTTT.

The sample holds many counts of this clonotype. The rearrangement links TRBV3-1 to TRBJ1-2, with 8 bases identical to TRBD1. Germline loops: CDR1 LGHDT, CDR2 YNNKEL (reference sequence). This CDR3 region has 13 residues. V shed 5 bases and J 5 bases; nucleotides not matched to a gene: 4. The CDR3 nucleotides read TGTGCCAGCAGCGTCGGACAGGGTTATGGCTACACCTTC. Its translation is CASSVGQGYGYTF.

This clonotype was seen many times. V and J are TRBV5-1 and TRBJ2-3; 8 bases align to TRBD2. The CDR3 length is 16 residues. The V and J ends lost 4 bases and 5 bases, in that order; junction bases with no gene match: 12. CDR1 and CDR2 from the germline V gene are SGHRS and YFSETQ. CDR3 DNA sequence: TGCGCCAGCAGCGCTTCAGCGGGGGCTGCTGGAGATACGCAGTATTTT. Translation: CASSASAGAAGDTQYF.

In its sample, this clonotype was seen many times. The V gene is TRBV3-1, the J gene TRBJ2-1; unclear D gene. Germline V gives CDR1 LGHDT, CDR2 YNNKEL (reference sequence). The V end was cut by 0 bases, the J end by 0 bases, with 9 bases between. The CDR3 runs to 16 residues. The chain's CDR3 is CASSQEWSVSYNEQFF. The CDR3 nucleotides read TGTGCCAGCAGCCAAGAGTGGTCGGTCTCCTACAATGAGCAGTTCTTC.

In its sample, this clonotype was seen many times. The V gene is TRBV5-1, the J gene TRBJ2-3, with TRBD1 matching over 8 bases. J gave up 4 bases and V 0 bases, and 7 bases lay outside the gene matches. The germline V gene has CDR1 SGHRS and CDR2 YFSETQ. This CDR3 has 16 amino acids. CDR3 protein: CASSLADRGTADTQYF. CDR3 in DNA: TGCGCCAGCAGCTTGGCCGACAGGGGAACGGCAGATACGCAGTATTTT. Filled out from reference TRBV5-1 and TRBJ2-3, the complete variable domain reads KAGVTQTPRYLIKTRGQQVTLSCSPISGHRSVSWYQQTPGQGLQFLFEYFSETQRNKGNFPGRFSGRQFSNSRSEMNVSTLELGDSALYLCASSLADRGTADTQYFGPGTRLTVL.